The subject of this entry is one TCR beta chain. Antigen specificity is unknown. A CD45RA+ naive subset and a CD45RA-negative memory subset were split from CD4+ cells. This entry is derived from a study of shared clonotypes between healthy human individuals. Study-level results: Researchers found naive subsets generally carried larger estimated richness than memory subsets. Clonotype sharing across donors was expected to vary with sequencing depth.

Authors' data handling: Owing to the provision of junction-only sequences devoid of quality scores by immunoSEQ, filtering differed. Data came from immunoSEQ multiplex PCR; TCRdb stores just in-frame clones and leaves some out. V and J calls plus clone size are reproduced from that table; the DNA served to infer D and trimming. Among over 1.5 million clones, around 98% were seen once, and the ten largest hold around 0.47%. Germline V lookup: CDR1 SGHNT, CDR2 YYREEE (reference sequence). The V gene lost 4 bases and the J gene lost 4 bases, with 5 bases spanning the gap. CDR3 size: 12 residues. The rearrangement joins TRBV5-4 to TRBJ2-2, with D hard to call. Sequencing was carried out using naive CD4+ T cells sorted from blood. The sample's subset: CD45RA+ positively selected. The origin of this receptor is a man aged 30-40 years in good health. The CDR3 loop is CASSIVTGELFF. DNA of the CDR3: TGTGCCAGCAGCATAGTCACCGGGGAGCTGTTTTTT.